The 21 T cell receptor beta chains given below trace back to one sample, sequenced in a study of identical twins. TCRdb used MiXCR to reprocess the 5' RACE reads, holding one entry per CDR3 protein. This table holds about 890,000 distinct CDR3 sequences, 9% to 15% found once. This same sample was also taken into another study, of yellow fever vaccine responses in identical twins.

Sequences were obtained from PBMCs. All receptors derive from a woman between 18 and 29 years old in good health.

V is TRBV14 and J is TRBJ2-7; D may be TRBD1 (6 bases). The CDR3 consists of 15 residues. Trimming shortened V by 2 bases and J by 2 bases, and 13 bases separated the two germline ends. Germline CDR1 SGHDN, CDR2 FVKESK. The CDR3 DNA reads as TGTGCCAGCAGCCAATTTAGGGGGAGAGCCTACGAGCAGTACTTC. Amino acids: CASSQFRGRAYEQYF.

This chain uses TRBV4-1 with TRBJ2-5; 13 nucleotides agree with TRBD2. The CDR3 sequence is 17 residues long. Germline V lookup: CDR1 MGHRA, CDR2 YSYEKL. With 4 bases clipped from V and 2 bases from J, the junction kept 7 bases outside the gene matches. The CDR3 nucleotides are TGCGCCAGCAGCCCCCGGACTAGCGGGAGTCAACAAGAGACCCAGTACTTC. It is translated as CASSPRTSGSQQETQYF.

The genes are TRBV12-3 or TRBV12-4 and TRBJ2-1, with D perhaps being TRBD1 or TRBD2 (5 bases each). Trimming pared 6 bases from V and 3 bases from J, leaving 12 bases between. The CDR3 length is 14 residues. The CDR3 DNA reads as TGTGCCAGCAGCCAACGGGACGACTACAATGAGCAGTTCTTC. Translation gives CASSQRDDYNEQFF.

The V call is TRBV20-1, the J call TRBJ2-7; D not resolved. Germline V gives CDR1 DFQATT, CDR2 SNEGSKA (reference sequence). V lost 3 bases and J lost 1, with 10 bases in between. This CDR3 spans 13 amino acids. The CDR3 region is CSASSAVSYEQYF. The CDR3 DNA reads TGCAGTGCTAGCTCGGCAGTGTCCTACGAGCAGTACTTC.

The sample holds a few counts of this clonotype. The CDR3 region has the DNA TGCAGTGCTGGACTAGCGGGGGTGCGAGATACGCAGTATTTT. Its protein product is CSAGLAGVRDTQYF. The chain joins TRBV20-1 to TRBJ2-3, with TRBD2 identical over 13 bases. The germline CDR1 and CDR2 sequences are DFQATT and SNEGSKA (reference sequence). This CDR3 spans 14 amino acids. Trimming removed 5 bases from V and 5 bases from J; junction bases left unmatched: 4.

The chain couples TRBV20-1 to TRBJ2-2; tentatively, D is TRBD1 or TRBD2 (5 bases each). The CDR3 contains 15 residues. The ends were cut back, 0 bases at V and 4 bases at J, with 12 bases in the middle. The germline V gene encodes CDR1 DFQATT and CDR2 SNEGSKA (reference sequence). As DNA, the CDR3 is TGCAGTGCTAGAGATCCCCCAGGGACCACCGGGGAGCTGTTTTTT. This gives the protein CSARDPPGTTGELFF.

For the CDR3, the DNA is TGTGCCAGCAGCCAATCAGGGGATAATGAGCAGTTCTTC. Translating it yields CASSQSGDNEQFF. The gene calls are TRBV3-1 and TRBJ2-1; TRBD1 might be the D (6 bases). This CDR3 region has 13 residues. Per germline, CDR1 LGHDT and CDR2 YNNKEL (reference sequence). Trimming took 2 bases from V and 7 from J, leaving 9 bases between them.

The V and J genes are TRBV13 and TRBJ2-1; a possible D gene is TRBD2 (7 bases). V shed 5 bases and J shed 4 bases, with 18 bases lying between them. The CDR3 consists of 16 residues. In germline, CDR1 is PRHDT, CDR2 FYEKMQ (reference sequence). The CDR3 region is CASSPVVGGAYNEQFF. CDR3 DNA: TGTGCCAGCAGCCCCGTAGTAGGGGGGGCTTACAATGAGCAGTTCTTC.

The rearrangement links TRBV27 to TRBJ2-3; 13 positions agree with TRBD2. V gave up 4 bases and J gave up 4 bases; unmatched junction bases: 5. Germline V gene data show CDR1 as MNHEY and CDR2 as SMNVEV (reference sequence). The CDR3 spans 16 residues. CDR3 bases: TGTGCCAGCAGTTCCGTCACTAGCGGGAGGGCAGATACGCAGTATTTT. Translating it yields CASSSVTSGRADTQYF.

This clonotype has ten or more counts. V is TRBV24-1 and J is TRBJ2-1, with no clear D. Germline assignment: CDR1 KGHDR and CDR2 SFDVKD. Trimming stripped 1 base from V and 8 bases from J, with 5 bases between. This CDR3 contains 12 residues. The CDR3 is CATSDFRYEQFF. CDR3 nucleotide sequence: TGTGCCACCAGTGATTTCCGATATGAGCAGTTCTTC.

The chain carries TRBV12-3 or TRBV12-4 and TRBJ1-6; D not resolved. CDR3 length: 11 amino acids. V dropped 5 bases and J dropped 11 bases, with 7 bases sitting between them. The CDR3 coding sequence is TGTGCCAGCAGTAAGGCGCCACCCCTCCACTTT. The encoded protein is CASSKAPPLHF.

This clonotype was seen a few times. V and J are TRBV20-1 and TRBJ2-7, with TRBD1 as a possible D gene (6 bases). The CDR3 totals 11 residues. In germline, CDR1 is DFQATT, CDR2 SNEGSKA (reference sequence). V shed 6 bases and J shed 3 bases, with 9 bases lying between them. The CDR3 region has the DNA TGCAGTGCCCAGGGGCTCTACGAGCAGTACGTC. Protein sequence: CSAQGLYEQYV.

In its sample, this clonotype was seen a few times. Written as DNA, the CDR3 is TGTGCCACCAGGGACAGGGGGCCCTACGAGCAGTACTTC. This translates into CATRDRGPYEQYF. This rearrangement joins TRBV2 to TRBJ2-7; TRBD1 matches 12 bases. With V trimmed by 10 bases and J by 2 bases, 3 bases remained unmatched. Germline V gene sequence: CDR1 SNHLY, CDR2 FYNNEI. The length of the CDR3 is 13 residues.

This chain links TRBV11-1 with TRBJ2-3, with 14 bases fitting TRBD2. Germline lookup yields CDR1 SGHAT and CDR2 FQDESV (reference sequence). Trimming cost V 4 bases and J 3 bases; bases outside gene matches: 9. The CDR3 loop spans 18 amino acids. The CDR3 sequence: CASSSSPGLAGVTDTQYF. CDR3 coding DNA: TGTGCCAGCAGCTCGTCGCCGGGACTAGCGGGGGTAACAGATACGCAGTATTTT.

This chain connects TRBV29-1 to TRBJ1-1; D is uncertain. The CDR3 sequence is 12 residues long. V dropped 4 bases and J dropped 5 bases, with 11 bases sitting between them. CDR1 and CDR2 from the germline V gene are SQVTM and ANQGSEA. Written as DNA, the CDR3 is TGCAGCGTTGTTCCGGGAACGACTGAAGCTTTCTTT. It specifies CSVVPGTTEAFF.

The sample holds a few counts of this clonotype. The chain employs TRBV19 and TRBJ1-3; possibly TRBD1 for D (5 bases). Trimming removed 5 bases from V and 0 bases from J, with 8 bases in between. Germline lookup yields CDR1 LNHDA and CDR2 SQIVND (reference sequence). The CDR3 runs 14 residues. CDR3 coding DNA: TGTGCCAGTAGTTGGGACGGCTCTGGAAACACCATATATTTT. Translating gives CASSWDGSGNTIYF.

Ten or more counts support this clonotype. The chain recombines TRBV5-1 with TRBJ2-7; maybe TRBD1 (5 bases). Trimming stripped 2 bases from V and 2 bases from J, with 14 bases between. The germline gives CDR1 SGHRS, CDR2 YFSETQ. This CDR3 has 15 residues. CDR3 in amino acids: CASSFLQGNTYEQYF. CDR3 DNA sequence: TGCGCCAGCAGCTTCTTGCAGGGAAATACCTACGAGCAGTACTTC.

The chain carries TRBV20-1 and TRBJ1-5; 7 bases are a match to TRBD1. Per the germline V gene, CDR1 is DFQATT and CDR2 is SNEGSKA (reference sequence). CDR3 length equals 13 residues. Germline trimming cut 6 bases from V and 5 bases from J; bases unmatched to any gene: 7. The CDR3: CSADRQGYQPQHF. The DNA of the CDR3 is TGCAGTGCCGACCGACAGGGCTATCAGCCCCAGCATTTT.

The V call is TRBV7-6, the J call TRBJ2-7; D not certain. CDR3 length: 14 amino acids. The V end was cut by 1 base, the J end by 7 bases, with 14 bases between. CDR1 SGHVS and CDR2 FNYEAQ come from the germline V gene. CDR3 loop: CASSLGPTMGEQYF. DNA for the CDR3: TGTGCCAGCAGCTTAGGGCCCACCATGGGTGAGCAGTACTTC.

The chain joins TRBV24-1 to TRBJ2-3; weak D call: TRBD2 (6 bases). The V gene's germline CDR1 is KGHDR and CDR2 SFDVKD. CDR3 length: 14 residues. The V gene lost 5 bases and the J gene lost 5 bases, with 13 bases spanning the gap. As DNA, the CDR3 is TGTGCCACCAGTGCCTCCAAGGGAGGAGATACGCAGTATTTT. Translating gives CATSASKGGDTQYF.

This clonotype turned up a few times. The J gene is TRBJ2-1, the V gene TRBV15; D uncertain. Germline CDR1 LNHNV, CDR2 YYDKDF (reference sequence). The V end lost 8 bases, the J end lost 15 bases, and 20 bases lay between the germline ends. The CDR3 runs 12 residues. The chain's CDR3 is CATGGPGTMMFF. As DNA, the CDR3 is TGTGCCACCGGCGGACCCGGTACAATGATGTTCTTC.